The rows below give T cell receptor beta chains drawn from one sample of a study of kidney transplant recipient with SARS-CoV-2 infection. TCRdb redid the calling of the reads with MiXCR, one entry per CDR3 protein. This sample has under 300,000 distinct CDR3 sequences, with less than 35% found just once. The specimen comprised a blood sample, sampled at baseline and on approximately day 120 from a kidney transplant recipient. The receptors derive from a male patient aged 25 to 39 who had COVID-19 and was a kidney transplant recipient. The T cells may partly be graft donor cells. Both conserved end residues are part of each CDR3. A D gene is named only where the DNA matches it firmly. The listing skips clone size in some rows; elsewhere it reads once, few, many or a size class.

d_gene: TRBD1
j_gene: TRBJ2-1
v_gene: TRBV18
len: 16
abundance: few
CDR3aa: CASSQRGGTGPNEQFF
CDR3nt: TGTGCCAGCTCCCAGAGGGGCGGGACAGGGCCCAATGAGCAGTTCTTC

d_gene: TRBD2
j_gene: TRBJ2-7
v_gene: TRBV20-1
len: 15
abundance: many
CDR3aa: CSAETGLAREYEQYF
CDR3nt: TGCAGTGCCGAAACGGGACTAGCAAGAGAATACGAGCAGTACTTC

d_gene: .
j_gene: TRBJ1-2
v_gene: TRBV6-1
len: 17
abundance: many
CDR3aa: CASSRVPSMRKTYGYTF
CDR3nt: TGTGCCAGCAGTAGAGTCCCCTCTATGCGAAAGACCTATGGCTACACCTTC

d_gene: TRBD1
j_gene: TRBJ2-7
v_gene: TRBV3-1
len: 15
abundance: many
CDR3aa: CASSQVEQGEYEQYF
CDR3nt: TGTGCCAGCAGCCAAGTCGAACAGGGGGAGTACGAGCAGTACTTC

d_gene: .
j_gene: TRBJ1-1
v_gene: TRBV11-2
len: 13
abundance: many
CDR3aa: CASSTDRNTEAFF
CDR3nt: TGTGCCAGCAGCACGGACCGGAACACTGAAGCTTTCTTT

d_gene: .
j_gene: TRBJ2-2
v_gene: TRBV27
len: 19
abundance: .
CDR3aa: CASSLKGHLIAGFTGELFF
CDR3nt: TGTGCCAGCAGTTTAAAGGGACATTTGATAGCGGGTTTCACCGGGGAGCTGTTTTTT

d_gene: TRBD1
j_gene: TRBJ1-1
v_gene: TRBV7-8
len: 16
abundance: many
CDR3aa: CASSLTGTGGNTEAFF
CDR3nt: TGTGCCAGCAGCTTAACCGGGACAGGGGGAAACACTGAAGCTTTCTTT

d_gene: .
j_gene: TRBJ1-2
v_gene: TRBV5-8
len: 16
abundance: .
CDR3aa: CASFVGYPRKTYGYTF
CDR3nt: TGTGCCAGCTTCGTAGGTTATCCACGAAAGACCTATGGCTACACCTTC

d_gene: .
j_gene: TRBJ2-1
v_gene: TRBV24-1
len: 11
abundance: many
CDR3aa: CATSEYNEQFF
CDR3nt: TGTGCCACCAGTGAGTACAATGAGCAGTTCTTC

d_gene: .
j_gene: TRBJ1-1
v_gene: TRBV10-1
len: 12
abundance: many
CDR3aa: CASSDRATEAFF
CDR3nt: TGCGCCAGCAGTGACAGGGCCACTGAAGCTTTCTTT

d_gene: .
j_gene: TRBJ2-2
v_gene: TRBV19
len: 13
abundance: many
CDR3aa: CASSPVLGGELFF
CDR3nt: TGTGCCAGTAGTCCCGTCCTTGGCGGGGAGCTGTTTTTT

d_gene: .
j_gene: TRBJ2-3
v_gene: TRBV7-2
len: 13
abundance: few
CDR3aa: CASSRSSTDTQYF
CDR3nt: TGTGCCAGCAGCCGCTCTAGCACAGATACGCAGTATTTT

d_gene: TRBD2
j_gene: TRBJ2-1
v_gene: TRBV14
len: 19
abundance: many
CDR3aa: CASSQVRRASGISYNEQFF
CDR3nt: TGTGCCAGCAGCCAAGTAAGACGGGCTAGCGGGATCTCCTACAATGAGCAGTTCTTC

d_gene: .
j_gene: TRBJ1-4
v_gene: TRBV7-2
len: 13
abundance: .
CDR3aa: CASSPSRVEKLFF
CDR3nt: TGTGCCAGCAGCCCTTCCAGGGTCGAAAAACTGTTTTTT

d_gene: .
j_gene: TRBJ2-3
v_gene: TRBV7-8
len: 14
abundance: many
CDR3aa: CASTTAASTDTQYF
CDR3nt: TGTGCCAGCACAACTGCGGCTAGCACAGATACGCAGTATTTT

d_gene: .
j_gene: TRBJ1-2
v_gene: TRBV9
len: 16
abundance: many
CDR3aa: CASANLYSRKTYGYTF
CDR3nt: TGTGCCAGCGCGAATTTGTACTCAAGAAAGACCTATGGCTACACCTTC

d_gene: .
j_gene: TRBJ1-2
v_gene: TRBV6-2/TRBV6-3
len: 17
abundance: few
CDR3aa: CASSGLTCIGKTYGYTF
CDR3nt: TGTGCCAGCAGTGGGCTCACCTGCATCGGAAAGACCTATGGCTACACCTTC

d_gene: .
j_gene: TRBJ1-4
v_gene: TRBV14
len: 12
abundance: many
CDR3aa: CASSQGIEKLFF
CDR3nt: TGTGCCAGCAGCCAGGGTATTGAAAAACTGTTTTTT

d_gene: .
j_gene: TRBJ2-5
v_gene: TRBV7-9
len: 15
abundance: few
CDR3aa: CASSLSIGQQETQYF
CDR3nt: TGTGCCAGCAGCTTAAGCATAGGGCAGCAAGAGACCCAGTACTTC

d_gene: .
j_gene: TRBJ2-7
v_gene: TRBV5-1
len: 16
abundance: many
CDR3aa: CASSPEGATASYEQYF
CDR3nt: TGCGCCAGCAGCCCGGAAGGAGCGACCGCTTCCTACGAGCAGTACTTC

d_gene: TRBD1
j_gene: TRBJ2-1
v_gene: TRBV7-6
len: 15
abundance: few
CDR3aa: CASSAGWTGYNEQFF
CDR3nt: TGTGCCAGCAGCGCAGGATGGACAGGGTACAATGAGCAGTTCTTC

d_gene: .
j_gene: TRBJ2-3
v_gene: TRBV12-3/TRBV12-4
len: 14
abundance: many
CDR3aa: CASSPGLSTDTQYF
CDR3nt: TGTGCCAGCAGTCCCGGACTCTCCACAGATACGCAGTATTTT

d_gene: .
j_gene: TRBJ1-1
v_gene: TRBV5-8
len: 15
abundance: many
CDR3aa: CASSDVGGLYTEAFF
CDR3nt: TGTGCCAGCAGCGATGTGGGGGGCCTTTACACTGAAGCTTTCTTT

d_gene: TRBD2
j_gene: TRBJ2-3
v_gene: TRBV6-4
len: 15
abundance: .
CDR3aa: CASSKYWRETDTQYF
CDR3nt: TGTGCCAGCAGTAAGTACTGGCGGGAGACAGATACGCAGTATTTT

d_gene: .
j_gene: TRBJ2-2
v_gene: TRBV6-7
len: 13
abundance: medium-sized
CDR3aa: CASSDIGSGELFF
CDR3nt: TGTGCCAGCAGTGATATAGGGTCCGGGGAGCTGTTTTTT

d_gene: .
j_gene: TRBJ2-2
v_gene: TRBV20-1
len: 12
abundance: many
CDR3aa: CSAQTGPGELFF
CDR3nt: TGCAGTGCCCAGACTGGACCCGGGGAGCTGTTTTTT

d_gene: .
j_gene: TRBJ2-1
v_gene: TRBV20-1
len: 16
abundance: few
CDR3aa: CSARAIDLSSYNEQFF
CDR3nt: TGCAGTGCTAGAGCAATCGACTTGAGCTCCTACAATGAGCAGTTCTTC

d_gene: .
j_gene: TRBJ1-2
v_gene: TRBV23-1
len: 17
abundance: many
CDR3aa: CASSSTPLRRKTYGYTF
CDR3nt: TGCGCCAGCAGTAGTACTCCGCTACGCAGAAAGACCTATGGCTACACCTTC

d_gene: .
j_gene: TRBJ2-7
v_gene: TRBV2
len: 14
abundance: many
CDR3aa: CASSEPGGHHEQYF
CDR3nt: TGTGCCAGCAGTGAACCGGGGGGCCACCACGAGCAGTACTTC

d_gene: .
j_gene: TRBJ2-7
v_gene: TRBV20-1
len: 14
abundance: many
CDR3aa: CSAEPASSSYEQYF
CDR3nt: TGCAGTGCAGAGCCAGCCTCCTCGTCCTACGAGCAGTACTTC

d_gene: .
j_gene: TRBJ2-7
v_gene: TRBV12-3/TRBV12-4
len: 15
abundance: many
CDR3aa: CASSSYRGTPYEQYF
CDR3nt: TGTGCCAGCAGTTCCTACCGGGGTACCCCCTACGAGCAGTACTTC

d_gene: .
j_gene: TRBJ2-2
v_gene: TRBV2
len: 12
abundance: few
CDR3aa: CASRFFLRELFF
CDR3nt: TGTGCCAGCCGCTTCTTTCTGAGGGAGCTGTTTTTT